The sequence of this T cell receptor beta chain was determined in a study of beta chain features in type 1 diabetes. Study background: Age, gender and cell yields were similar between patients and healthy donors.

Reverse transcription of all isolated RNA meant that expressed TCRB transcripts were sequenced. About 3.6 million reads was the average for naive, central memory and regulatory T cell samples. The data were produced by immunoSEQ multiplex PCR, yet TCRdb's version contains in-frame clones alone and is incomplete. Here the sample spans 600,000 to 750,000 clones, under 15% being singletons. This clone has a handful of counts. The antigen is unknown. Study conclusions and caveats: Shortening of TCRB CDR3s, moderate but significant, appeared in all four CD4+ subsets of Type 1 diabetes patients. Whether TCRB rearrangement is influenced by HLA type was left unresolved in this analysis. Relative to healthy donors, patients appeared to have naive, central memory and Treg TCRB repertoires that were more similar.

The CDR3 is made up of 12 amino acids. Germline CDR1 MGHDK, CDR2 SYGVNS. The V and J ends lost 4 bases and 5 bases respectively, with 8 bases between them. The sequence was collected from a man aged 25-40 years with type 1 diabetes. Specimen: naive CD4+ T cells from blood. The chain links TRBV25-1 to TRBJ1-2; D gene ambiguous. The CDR3 bases are TGTGCCAGCAGTGGTGGGGTTTATGGCTACACCTTC. Translation: CASSGGVYGYTF.